The 2 T cell receptor beta chains given below trace back to one sample, sequenced in a study of CD8+ T cells in alopecia areata. Extracted from the samples, RNA was reverse transcribed into cDNA to serve as the sequencing template. Here immunoSEQ multiplex PCR was the method, and the copy in TCRdb shows in-frame clones only, minus some. Of fewer than 4,000 clones in the sample, roughly 70% were seen once. As to treatment: oral pan-JAK inhibitor, 5-10 mg twice daily. Collected material from alopecia areata patients comprised lesional scalp punch biopsies and peripheral blood. The source material was skin, sampled at week 24, from a patient treated with tofacitinib. These receptors were taken from a human donor with alopecia areata.

The V gene is TRBV22-1, the J gene TRBJ2-6; whether TRBD2, the table's D call, matches the DNA was not checked. TRBV22-1 is classified as a pseudogene. This CDR3 has 18 residues. The CDR3 coding sequence is TGTCCTGGGAGTAAAAGTGGAAGCGAACAAAGTCGGGCCAACGTCCTGACTTTC. Its translation is CPGSKSGSEQSRANVLTF.

In this sample, this clone turned up once. The J gene is TRBJ1-1, the V gene TRBV9; D not certain. The CDR3 has 14 amino acids. V was trimmed by 0 bases and J by 1 base, leaving 7 bases between them. The germline gives CDR1 SGDLS, CDR2 YYNGEE. The CDR3 reads CASSVAQKNTEAFF. Written as DNA, the CDR3 is TGTGCCAGCAGCGTAGCCCAGAAGAACACTGAAGCTTTCTTT.